This entry lists 15 T cell receptor beta chains sequenced from one sample in a study of T-cell reconstitution after alpha-beta-depleted transplantation in children. Preparation of the TCRbeta library involved a method that used unique molecular identifiers. TCRdb re-called the PCR reads through MiXCR, storing one row per CDR3 protein. Of about 590,000 distinct CDR3 sequences listed, 10% to 15% are singletons. Sequenced material: PBMCs, mostly from graft donor cells, taken 360 days after TCRalphabeta/CD19-depleted stem cell transplant. The origin of the receptors is a male patient younger than 18 who had a stem cell transplant for acute myeloid leukemia, so the T cells may come from the graft donor.

The J gene is TRBJ2-3, the V gene TRBV7-6, with D unclear. Germline V gene lookup returns CDR1 SGHVS and CDR2 FNYEAQ. The CDR3 is made up of 15 amino acids. V was clipped by 1 base and J by 1 base, with 9 bases between them. CDR3 residues: CASSLDGARTDTQYF. The DNA for the CDR3 is TGTGCCAGCAGCTTAGATGGAGCCCGCACAGATACGCAGTATTTT.

This clonotype was counted a few times. V and J are TRBV5-4 and TRBJ2-1; TRBD2 might be the D (6 bases). Trimming took 0 bases from V and 0 from J, leaving 10 bases between them. The CDR3 totals 16 residues. Germline loops: CDR1 SGHNT, CDR2 YYREEE (reference sequence). In DNA, the CDR3 is TGTGCCAGCAGCTTGGTACCCGGGAGCTCCTACAATGAGCAGTTCTTC. Protein sequence: CASSLVPGSSYNEQFF. Full variable domain (outside the CDR3, taken from reference TRBV5-4 and TRBJ2-1): ETGVTQSPTHLIKTRGQQVTLRCSSQSGHNTVSWYQQALGQGPQFIFQYYREEENGRGNFPPRFSGLQFPNYSSELNVNALELDDSALYLCASSLVPGSSYNEQFFGPGTRLTVL.

CDR3 nucleotides: TGTGCCAGCTCACAAGTGAACACTGAAGCTTTCTTT. Amino acids: CASSQVNTEAFF. The rearrangement joins TRBV18 to TRBJ1-1, with unresolved D. The CDR3 is 12 residues long. Per germline, CDR1 KGHSH and CDR2 LQKENI. Trimming cost V 4 bases and J 0 bases, with 3 bases left between them.

V usage is TRBV30 and J usage is TRBJ1-1; D remains unclear. Germline CDR1 reads GTSNPN; CDR2 reads SVGIG (reference sequence). Trimming left V 4 bases short and J 7 bases short, with 10 bases between. This CDR3 is 11 amino acids long. The CDR3 sequence: CAWTQAGEAFF. The DNA for the CDR3 is TGTGCCTGGACCCAGGCTGGTGAAGCTTTCTTT.

Details on this clonotype: One end of the junction varies from germline; a read error may be responsible. CDR3 region: CAIRGRGNNEQFF. The CDR3 DNA sequence: TGTGCTATCAGGGGGCGCGGGAACAATGAGCAGTTCTTC. V and J are TRBV10-3 and TRBJ2-1, with 8 bases matching TRBD1. The CDR3 is made up of 13 amino acids. CDR1 and CDR2 from the germline V gene are ENHRY and SYGVKD.

The chain recombines TRBV29-1 with TRBJ2-7; possibly TRBD1 for D (6 bases). V was shortened by 6 bases and J by 3 bases, with 18 bases between the two germline ends. This CDR3 is 14 amino acids long. Germline CDR1 and CDR2: SQVTM and ANQGSEA. CDR3 nucleotide sequence: TGCAGCGTCTTCATGACAGGCCCCTACTACGAGCAGTACTTC. Translation gives CSVFMTGPYYEQYF.

The chain uses TRBV7-2 and TRBJ2-3, with D possibly TRBD2 on 6 matching bases. Trimming took 1 base from V and 2 from J, leaving 7 bases between them. This CDR3 is 14 amino acids long. Germline loops: CDR1 SGHTA, CDR2 FQGNSA. This CDR3 is CASSLGDFTDTQYF. The CDR3 DNA sequence: TGTGCCAGCAGCTTAGGGGACTTCACAGATACGCAGTATTTT.

In its sample, this clonotype was seen a few times. The J gene is TRBJ2-7, the V gene TRBV6-5; TRBD2 matches at 15 bases. The length of the CDR3 is 16 residues. V dropped 4 bases and J dropped 3; count of bases not matched to a gene: 4. Germline CDR1 and CDR2: MNHEY and SVGAGI. The CDR3 sequence is CASSSGTSGRCYEQYF. The CDR3 bases are TGTGCCAGCAGTTCTGGGACTAGCGGGAGGTGCTACGAGCAGTACTTC.

The chain joins TRBV7-3 to TRBJ2-7, with TRBD2 as a possible D gene (6 bases). The ends were cut back, 0 bases at V and 1 base at J, with 13 bases in the middle. Germline V lookup: CDR1 SGHTA, CDR2 FQGTGA. The CDR3 extends over 16 amino acids. In DNA, the CDR3 is TGTGCCAGCAGCTTAACGTGGGGGACTGGTTCCTACGAGCAGTACTTC. It codes for CASSLTWGTGSYEQYF.

The chain links TRBV4-3 to TRBJ1-5; D is ambiguous. The germline V gene encodes CDR1 LGHNA and CDR2 YSLEER. The germline V and J ends were trimmed by 2 bases and 0 bases, with 2 bases remaining between them. The CDR3 loop spans 13 amino acids. In DNA form, the CDR3 reads TGCGCCAGCAGCCAATCTAGCAATCAGCCCCAGCATTTT. As protein: CASSQSSNQPQHF.

The chain employs TRBV6-5 and TRBJ2-5; 8 bases agree with TRBD2. V lost 0 bases and J lost 0; bases outside the gene matches: 3. Germline CDR1 reads MNHEY; CDR2 reads SVGAGI. CDR3 length: 16 amino acids. The CDR3 protein is CASSYSSSGNQETQYF. CDR3 coding DNA: TGTGCCAGCAGTTACTCGAGTAGCGGGAACCAAGAGACCCAGTACTTC.

This clonotype was detected many times. The V and J genes are TRBV20-1 and TRBJ2-2; TRBD2 matches 13 bases. J was trimmed by 6 bases and V by 1 base; bases with no gene match: 2. The CDR3 runs 15 residues. Looked up from germline, CDR1 is DFQATT and CDR2 is SNEGSKA (reference sequence). CDR3 in DNA: TGCAGTGCTAGAGGACTAGCGGGAGGCCCCGGGGAGCTGTTTTTT. Its translation is CSARGLAGGPGELFF.

Here the CDR3 reads CASSPWTGLTEAFF. The DNA for the CDR3 is TGTGCCAGCAGCCCATGGACAGGACTCACTGAAGCTTTCTTT. The J gene is TRBJ1-1, the V gene TRBV5-5; TRBD1 matches at 7 bases. The germline gives CDR1 SGHKS, CDR2 YYEKEE (reference sequence). The CDR3 has 14 residues. V was pared by 4 bases and J by 4 bases, with 7 bases of the junction left unmatched.

V and J are TRBV5-1 and TRBJ2-3, with a tentative D call TRBD1 (6 bases). The germline V gene encodes CDR1 SGHRS and CDR2 YFSETQ. V dropped 3 bases and J dropped 3 bases, with 14 bases sitting between them. The CDR3 contains 15 residues. The CDR3, as DNA: TGCGCCAGCAGCTCCTCGGGACACGAGACAGATACGCAGTATTTT. Amino acids: CASSSSGHETDTQYF.

The rearrangement links TRBV29-1 to TRBJ1-1, with 12 bases that match TRBD1. The V gene's germline CDR1 is SQVTM and CDR2 ANQGSEA. V trimming: 1 base; J trimming: 6 bases; junction bases outside the gene matches: 3. There are 14 residues in the CDR3. Written as DNA, the CDR3 is TGCAGCGTTGAAGCGGGGGACAGGGGGCCTGAAGCTTTCTTT. Protein: CSVEAGDRGPEAFF.